This is a list of T cell receptor beta chains from one sample in a study of regulatory T cells in long-lasting Graves disease. TCRdb redid the calling of the multiplex PCR reads with MiXCR, one entry per CDR3 protein. Of around 400,000 distinct CDR3 sequences in the sample, less than 20% were seen once. The sample here was peripheral blood mononuclear cells (PBMCs), taken at new diagnosis, from a patient treated with antithyroid drugs. These receptors were obtained from a female donor with Graves disease. Both conserved end residues are part of each CDR3. D genes are given only for firm matches. A clone size is listed for some rows: how often the clone was seen (once, few, many), or a class if it is expanded.

clone_size	v_call	j_call	d_call	cdr3_nt	cdr3_aa
NA	TRBV5-4	TRBJ2-1	TRBD1	TGTGCCAGCAGCTGGGGACAGCTAGACAATGAGCAGTTCTTC	CASSWGQLDNEQFF
NA	TRBV6-2/TRBV6-3	TRBJ1-6	NA	TGTGCCAGCAGTTACTCTATAGAGCATCACTCACCCCTCCACTTT	CASSYSIEHHSPLHF
NA	TRBV25-1	TRBJ2-2	NA	TGTGCCAGCAGGGGTGGCACTCACACCGGGGAGCTGTTTTTT	CASRGGTHTGELFF
NA	TRBV12-3/TRBV12-4	TRBJ1-1	TRBD1	TGTGCCAGCAGTCAGGGACAGGGGGCCTTGAACACTGAAGCTTTCTTT	CASSQGQGALNTEAFF
many	TRBV27	TRBJ2-1	NA	TGTGCCAGCAGTTTAACAGGGTGGGTTGAGCAGTTCTTC	CASSLTGWVEQFF
NA	TRBV7-9	TRBJ1-1	NA	TGTGCCAGCAGCTATCCTGACACGAGACCGAACACTGAAGCTTTCTTT	CASSYPDTRPNTEAFF
many	TRBV20-1	TRBJ1-2	NA	TGCAGTGCTAGTTTGTTGGAGCAGGGAACCTATGGCTACACCTTC	CSASLLEQGTYGYTF
many	TRBV29-1	TRBJ1-1	NA	TGCAGCGTTGAACTCCGGTCCAACACTGAAGCTTTCTTT	CSVELRSNTEAFF
NA	TRBV29-1	TRBJ1-2	TRBD1	TGCAGCGTGGGGACAGGGGGCATGGATGGCTACACCTTC	CSVGTGGMDGYTF
NA	TRBV24-1	TRBJ2-1	NA	TGTGCCACCAGTGATCAAATCGAAGGGGCTGAGCAGTTCTTC	CATSDQIEGAEQFF
few	TRBV6-2/TRBV6-3	TRBJ2-5	NA	TGTGCCAGCAGCGCGAGGGGTTTCCAAGAGACCCAGTACTTC	CASSARGFQETQYF
many	TRBV7-9	TRBJ2-1	NA	TGTGCCAGCAGCTCGTCCGGCCAGAGCTCCTACAATGAGCAGTTCTTC	CASSSSGQSSYNEQFF
many	TRBV20-1	TRBJ2-3	TRBD1	TGCAGTGCTAGAGATACGGACAGGGGATTTCCAGATACGCAGTATTTT	CSARDTDRGFPDTQYF
many	TRBV7-2	TRBJ1-2	NA	TGTGCCAGCAGCCAGGACCGGGACGCCGCACCGGATGGCTACACCTTC	CASSQDRDAAPDGYTF
NA	TRBV5-5	TRBJ1-4	NA	TGTGCCAGCAGCCCAAACTACGAAAAACTGTTTTTT	CASSPNYEKLFF
few	TRBV3-1	TRBJ1-5	NA	TGTGCCAGCAGCCACGGAGGGACGGAGCCCCAGCATTTT	CASSHGGTEPQHF
NA	TRBV30	TRBJ2-4	NA	TGTGCCTGGAGCGAGTACTATTCGGGAAGGGCCAAAAACATTCAGTACTTC	CAWSEYYSGRAKNIQYF
many	TRBV12-5	TRBJ1-2	NA	TGTGCTAGTGGTTTTAACCGGGACGGGCCTCGTTCTGGCTACACCTTC	CASGFNRDGPRSGYTF
NA	TRBV10-3	TRBJ2-7	TRBD2	TGTGCCACGCGCAACGGGACTAGCGAAACTTACGAGCAGTACTTC	CATRNGTSETYEQYF
few	TRBV10-2	TRBJ2-7	NA	TGCGCCACCCGGACAGCCTACGAGCAGTACTTC	CATRTAYEQYF
many	TRBV11-2	TRBJ2-2	TRBD1	TGTGCCAGCCTGACAGGGCCGAACACCGGGGAGCTGTTTTTT	CASLTGPNTGELFF
many	TRBV11-2	TRBJ1-1	TRBD1	TGTGCCAGCAGCTCCCGACAGGGTTTGAACACTGAAGCTTTCTTT	CASSSRQGLNTEAFF
many	TRBV12-3/TRBV12-4	TRBJ2-5	NA	TGTGCCAGCAGTTTAGTCGACAGCCAAGAGATCCAGTACTTC	CASSLVDSQEIQYF